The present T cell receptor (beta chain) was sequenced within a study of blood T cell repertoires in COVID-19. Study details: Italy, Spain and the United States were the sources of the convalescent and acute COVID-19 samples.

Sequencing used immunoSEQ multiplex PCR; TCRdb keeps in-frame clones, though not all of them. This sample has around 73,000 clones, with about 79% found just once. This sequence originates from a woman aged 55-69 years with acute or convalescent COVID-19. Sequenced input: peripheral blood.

CDR3 in DNA: TGTGCCAGCAGTCCAACATACGACTATGGCTACACCTTC. Its translation is CASSPTYDYGYTF. V is TRBV27 and J is TRBJ1-2, with D unclear. V lost 5 bases, J lost 3 bases, and 10 bases lay in between. This CDR3 region has 13 residues. Germline V gene data show CDR1 as MNHEY and CDR2 as SMNVEV (reference sequence).